One sample yielded the 29 T cell receptor beta chains listed below, sequenced in a study of beta chain features in type 1 diabetes. As every portion of the isolated RNA was reverse transcribed, the sequencing read expressed TCRB transcripts. Method: immunoSEQ multiplex PCR; TCRdb's copy keeps in-frame clones and lacks some. There are 900,000 or so clones in the sample; roughly 15% occur only once, and 0.023% lies in the top ten. What was sequenced was naive CD4+ T cells from blood. Every receptor here comes from a woman between 18 and 30 years old in good health.

The chain's CDR3 is CASSVVPGGDSGANVLTF. In DNA, the CDR3 is TGTGCCAGCAGCGTAGTGCCCGGGGGGGATTCTGGGGCCAACGTCCTGACTTTC. This chain connects TRBV9 to TRBJ2-6; 8 nucleotides line up with TRBD2. The CDR3 is made up of 18 amino acids. Trimming at V came to 0 bases and at J to 1 base, leaving 6 bases not matched to a gene. CDR1 is SGDLS and CDR2 is YYNGEE in the germline V gene.

The rearrangement uses TRBV18 and TRBJ2-1; TRBD2 matches 8 bases. With V trimmed by 5 bases and J by 0 bases, 3 bases remained unmatched. Per the germline V gene, CDR1 is KGHSH and CDR2 is LQKENI. This CDR3 spans 15 amino acids. The CDR3 DNA is TGTGCCAGCTCAGGTAGCGGGGCCTCCTACAATGAGCAGTTCTTC. It is translated as CASSGSGASYNEQFF.

This chain links TRBV6-5 with TRBJ2-5, with 7 positions matching TRBD2. V lost 2 bases to trimming and J lost 5 bases; unmatched junction nucleotides: 8. CDR3 length equals 15 residues. Germline V CDR1 and CDR2: MNHEY, SVGAGI. This chain's CDR3 is CASSYGAGRGETQYF. The CDR3 nucleotides are TGTGCCAGCAGTTACGGAGCGGGACGGGGGGAGACCCAGTACTTC.

This clone was observed a handful of times. The chain carries TRBV7-2 and TRBJ2-3; D unclear. The length of the CDR3 is 13 residues. CDR1 and CDR2 from the germline V gene are SGHTA and FQGNSA. Trimming stripped 2 bases from V and 4 bases from J, with 7 bases between. In DNA form, the CDR3 reads TGTGCCAGCAGCTTATCCCGGGCAGATACGCAGTATTTT. This translates into CASSLSRADTQYF.

This clone was observed a handful of times. This chain uses TRBV4-2 with TRBJ2-2, with TRBD2 identical over 7 bases. The germline gives CDR1 LGHNA, CDR2 YNFKEQ. The trim removed 0 bases at V and 0 bases at J, leaving 10 bases unmatched. The CDR3 has 19 amino acids. CDR3 bases: TGTGCCAGCAGCCAAGAAGGGAGTCTAGCGGTGCCGAACACCGGGGAGCTGTTTTTT. Translation gives CASSQEGSLAVPNTGELFF.

In its sample, this clone was seen a few times. This chain connects TRBV19 to TRBJ2-2, with TRBD2 as a possible D gene (6 bases). The germline V gene has CDR1 LNHDA and CDR2 SQIVND (reference sequence). The V gene lost 6 bases and the J gene lost 2 bases, with 13 bases spanning the gap. The CDR3 spans 15 residues. The CDR3 spells CASSRRTTNTGELFF. Written as DNA, the CDR3 is TGTGCCAGTAGCCGGAGGACTACCAACACCGGGGAGCTGTTTTTT. Using reference TRBV19 and TRBJ2-2 for the parts outside the CDR3, the full variable domain is DGGITQSPKYLFRKEGQNVTLSCEQNLNHDAMYWYRQDPGQGLRLIYYSQIVNDFQKGDIAEGYSVSREKKESFPLTVTSAQKNPTAFYLCASSRRTTNTGELFFGEGSRLTVL.

As to this clone: This same CDR3 is encoded by further DNA sequences in the sample. The chain couples TRBV18 to TRBJ2-5; 7 bases match TRBD1. V lost 2 bases to trimming and J lost 2 bases; unmatched junction nucleotides: 2. In germline, CDR1 is KGHSH, CDR2 LQKENI. CDR3 length: 14 residues. The CDR3 is CASSPTGQQETQYF. DNA for the CDR3: TGTGCCAGCTCACCAACGGGACAGCAAGAGACCCAGTACTTC. Together with reference TRBV18 and TRBJ2-5, the CDR3 gives the full variable domain: NAGVMQNPRHLVRRRGQEARLRCSPMKGHSHVYWYRQLPEEGLKFMVYLQKENIIDESGMPKERFSAEFPKEGPSILRIQQVVRGDSAAYFCASSPTGQQETQYFGPGTRLLVL.

This clone appeared many times. Additional DNA sequences in this sample encode the identical CDR3. V gene TRBV28 combines with J gene TRBJ2-2; D is unresolved. CDR3 length equals 11 residues. The V end was cut by 5 bases, the J end by 4 bases, with 2 bases between. CDR1 is MDHEN, CDR2 SYDVKM, per germline. The CDR3 DNA reads TGTGCCAGCAGTCCCACCGGGGAGCTGTTTTTT. It codes for CASSPTGELFF.

V usage is TRBV6-5 and J usage is TRBJ2-7, with TRBD1 as a possible D gene (5 bases). V lost 5 bases, J lost 3 bases, and 14 bases lay in between. CDR3 length equals 14 residues. Germline V CDR1 and CDR2: MNHEY, SVGAGI. The CDR3 loop is CASSKALGDYEQYF. DNA for the CDR3: TGTGCCAGCAGTAAAGCTCTAGGGGACTACGAGCAGTACTTC.

Details on this clone: An end of the junction does not agree with germline; a read error may underlie this. The identical CDR3 is also encoded by other nucleotide sequences in the sample. The chain has TRBV5-1 and TRBJ2-7; D gene unclear. Germline CDR1 is SGHRS and CDR2 is YFSETQ. There are 13 residues in the CDR3. As DNA, the CDR3 is TGCGCTAGCAGCCTACGGACGCCCTACGAGCAGTACTTC. This encodes CASSLRTPYEQYF.

This clone turned up a few times. This chain joins TRBV4-3 and TRBJ2-7; D gene ambiguous. The V and J ends lost 0 bases and 2 bases respectively, with 17 bases between them. The CDR3 length is 17 residues. Germline values: CDR1 LGHNA, CDR2 YSLEER. For the CDR3, the DNA is TGCGCCAGCAGCCAAGACGCGCGGTACGACCTTCCCTACGAGCAGTACTTC. Translating it yields CASSQDARYDLPYEQYF.

The rearrangement uses TRBV18 and TRBJ2-5, with TRBD2 matching over 8 bases. Germline-derived CDR1 and CDR2 are KGHSH and LQKENI. This CDR3 comprises 15 residues. The V and J ends lost 4 bases and 2 bases, in that order; junction bases with no gene match: 6. The CDR3 loop is CASSRASGLQETQYF. CDR3 sequence (DNA): TGTGCCAGCTCACGGGCTAGCGGGCTTCAAGAGACCCAGTACTTC. Combining the CDR3 with reference TRBV18 and TRBJ2-5 gives the whole variable domain NAGVMQNPRHLVRRRGQEARLRCSPMKGHSHVYWYRQLPEEGLKFMVYLQKENIIDESGMPKERFSAEFPKEGPSILRIQQVVRGDSAAYFCASSRASGLQETQYFGPGTRLLVL.

This clone was detected a few times. This sequence joins TRBV28 and TRBJ1-3, with TRBD1 as a possible D gene (5 bases). V was pared by 5 bases and J by 9 bases, with 32 bases between. The CDR3 is made up of 19 amino acids. Germline-derived CDR1 and CDR2 are MDHEN and SYDVKM. The CDR3 region is CASSEFRVRQTKIRGTIYF. The CDR3 DNA reads TGTGCCAGCAGTGAGTTCCGAGTCCGACAGACCAAGATTCGAGGCACCATATATTTT.

The chain couples TRBV10-3 to TRBJ1-5; no clear D gene. Trimming removed 5 bases at V and 6 bases at J, with 14 bases between. This CDR3 region has 14 residues. Germline V gene lookup returns CDR1 ENHRY and CDR2 SYGVKD. The CDR3 reads CAISPTASVQPQHF. CDR3 coding DNA: TGTGCCATCAGTCCTACGGCCTCCGTTCAGCCCCAGCATTTT.

The V call is TRBV6-6, the J call TRBJ2-1; 8 positions match TRBD2. Losses at the gene ends were 5 bases for V and 6 bases for J; bases not matched to a gene: 9. The V gene's germline CDR1 is MNHNY and CDR2 SVGAGI (reference sequence). CDR3 length equals 15 residues. CDR3 in DNA: TGTGCCAGCAGTCCCGGGGGGGGTGGACTCAATGAGCAGTTCTTC. Amino acids: CASSPGGGGLNEQFF.

Notes on this clone: This specimen includes other DNA sequences encoding the same CDR3. The chain is built from TRBV7-2 and TRBJ1-1; 8 nucleotides agree with TRBD1. The CDR3 loop spans 13 amino acids. J gave up 6 bases and V 5 bases, and 5 bases lay outside the gene matches. Germline CDR1 is SGHTA and CDR2 is FQGNSA. The CDR3 reads CASSLNRGAEAFF. As DNA, the CDR3 is TGTGCCAGCAGCCTTAACAGGGGGGCTGAAGCTTTCTTT.

The chain links TRBV18 to TRBJ1-4; D is uncertain. The germline CDR1 and CDR2 sequences are KGHSH and LQKENI. The ends were cut back, 0 bases at V and 5 bases at J, with 10 bases in the middle. This CDR3 region has 15 residues. The CDR3 nucleotides read TGTGCCAGCTCACCACCCCCTGGCGGCAATGAAAAACTGTTTTTT. This gives the protein CASSPPPGGNEKLFF.

This sequence joins TRBV6-5 and TRBJ2-1; D gene unclear. The CDR3 totals 13 residues. Germline CDR1 reads MNHEY; CDR2 reads SVGAGI. V was shortened by 7 bases and J by 12 bases, with 19 bases between the two germline ends. CDR3 residues: CASTLNGFAGQFF. The CDR3 nucleotides are TGTGCCAGCACCCTTAACGGCTTCGCAGGGCAGTTCTTC.

The rearrangement uses TRBV18 and TRBJ2-5; tentative D call: TRBD1 (6 bases). CDR3 size: 15 residues. CDR1 is KGHSH and CDR2 is LQKENI in the germline V gene. Between the trimmed V and J ends, which lost 4 bases and 5 bases, there was a span of 17 bases. CDR3 loop: CASSRSQGMVETQYF. The CDR3 region has the DNA TGTGCCAGCTCACGTTCACAGGGTATGGTCGAGACCCAGTACTTC.

This clone was recorded a few times. V usage is TRBV29-1 and J usage is TRBJ1-2; tentative D call: TRBD1 (6 bases). The CDR3 spans 13 residues. V lost 7 bases, J lost 7 bases, and 19 bases lay in between. CDR1 and CDR2 (germline): SQVTM, ANQGSEA. The CDR3 coding sequence is TGCAGCGCTGGGGGCGGGTCGATGGGTGGCTACACCTTC. It translates to CSAGGGSMGGYTF.

This rearrangement joins TRBV5-1 to TRBJ2-3; 15 bases match TRBD2. V lost 3 bases, J lost 5 bases, and 1 base stayed unmatched. Looked up from germline, CDR1 is SGHRS and CDR2 is YFSETQ. This CDR3 is built from 15 residues. CDR3 region: CASSWTSGREDTQYF. The DNA of the CDR3 is TGCGCCAGCAGCTGGACTAGCGGGAGGGAAGATACGCAGTATTTT.

There are a few counts of this clone. The rearrangement uses TRBV5-1 and TRBJ2-3, with D uncertain. V was trimmed by 0 bases and J by 1 base, leaving 9 bases between them. CDR1 is SGHRS and CDR2 is YFSETQ in the germline V gene. CDR3 length equals 15 residues. CDR3 in amino acids: CASSLALSGTDTQYF. DNA of the CDR3: TGCGCCAGCAGCTTGGCTCTAAGCGGCACAGATACGCAGTATTTT.

This clone has only a few counts. Its ends do not fully match the called genes, so a read error is possible. The same CDR3 also results from other DNA sequences found in this sample. The rearrangement links TRBV28 to TRBJ1-1, with 11 nucleotides matching TRBD1. CDR1 is MDHEN and CDR2 is SYDVKM in the germline V gene. The CDR3 has 14 amino acids. Here the CDR3 reads CASSSGQGDTEAFF. CDR3 bases: TGTGCCAGCAGTTCGGGACAGGGGGACACTGAAGCCTTCTTT.

The chain uses TRBV6-5 and TRBJ2-7; maybe TRBD2 (5 bases). Germline V CDR1 and CDR2: MNHEY, SVGAGI. The V end was cut by 5 bases, the J end by 3 bases, with 11 bases between. This CDR3 has 13 amino acids. In DNA form, the CDR3 reads TGTGCCAGCAGTCGGGGAAGGTTCTACGAGCAGTACTTC. Amino acids: CASSRGRFYEQYF.

This clone was observed a few times. The sample has other DNA sequences that encode this CDR3 too. The rearrangement links TRBV28 to TRBJ2-7, with 7 bases aligning to TRBD1. Germline V gene sequence: CDR1 MDHEN, CDR2 SYDVKM. V shed 3 bases, J shed 2 bases, and the junction held 4 bases outside the gene matches. The CDR3 has 14 amino acids. In DNA form, the CDR3 reads TGTGCCAGCAGTTTGCTGCAGGGGGCCTACGAGCAGTACTTC. Translating gives CASSLLQGAYEQYF.

This clone was counted only a few times. The chain joins TRBV25-1 to TRBJ2-5, with a possible D match to TRBD2 (6 bases). V lost 5 bases and J lost 1, with 17 bases in between. There are 16 residues in the CDR3. The germline V gene has CDR1 MGHDK and CDR2 SYGVNS. The DNA of the CDR3 is TGTGCCAGCAGTCCAAGGGCGGGGACCTTCCAAGAGACCCAGTACTTC. Translated, it gives CASSPRAGTFQETQYF.

This clone came up a few times. The chain links TRBV9 to TRBJ2-2, with 9 positions matching TRBD2. After removal of 0 bases from V and 3 bases from J, the junction contained 3 bases not matched to a gene. CDR1 and CDR2 from the germline V gene are SGDLS and YYNGEE. The CDR3 runs 16 residues. CDR3 sequence: CASSVEIAGDTGELFF. In DNA form, the CDR3 reads TGTGCCAGCAGCGTAGAGATAGCGGGAGACACCGGGGAGCTGTTTTTT.

This clone was seen a few times. V usage is TRBV14 and J usage is TRBJ2-3; D may be TRBD1 (6 bases). Germline lookup yields CDR1 SGHDN and CDR2 FVKESK. The germline V and J ends were trimmed by 5 bases and 1 base, with 19 bases remaining between them. The CDR3 contains 17 residues. DNA of the CDR3: TGTGCCAGCAGCAAACCGACCGCAGGGGCTGGCACAGATACGCAGTATTTT. Translation gives CASSKPTAGAGTDTQYF.

A few counts support this clone. V and J are TRBV5-1 and TRBJ1-1; a possible D gene is TRBD1 (5 bases). CDR1 is SGHRS and CDR2 is YFSETQ in the germline V gene. The CDR3 is 14 residues long. With 4 bases removed from V and 1 base from J, the gap between germline ends came to 11 bases. CDR3 DNA: TGCGCCAGCAGCCAAGGGACGGAGAACACTGAAGCTTTCTTT. Translated, it gives CASSQGTENTEAFF.